This TCR beta chain was observed in a study of T cell responses to AZD1222 COVID-19 vaccine. General study results and limits: The study sampled repertoires only after the peak T cell response. Breadth and depth of Spike-specific TCRs rose after two AZD1222 doses. White British donors predominated, females outnumbered males, and clonal diversity was possibly underestimated.

Germline CDR1 reads SQVTM; CDR2 reads ANQGSEA. The CDR3 covers 15 residues. Deletions cut 4 bases from V and 5 bases from J, with 20 bases between. Second doses at about 4 or about 12 weeks were pooled. About this clone: The antigen is unknown.

TCRdb's table, derived via immunoSEQ multiplex PCR, lists solely in-frame clones and lacks some. The sample consists of 140,000 to 150,000 clones, more than 85% of them appearing once. Specimen: peripheral blood, collected 28 days after the second AZD1222 dose. The rearrangement links TRBV29-1 to TRBJ2-5, with D perhaps TRBD2 (7 bases). This TCR was sampled from an adult who received the AZD1222 COVID-19 vaccine. This CDR3 is CSVVGGPDVAETQYF. The CDR3 nucleotides are TGCAGCGTTGTCGGGGGGCCAGATGTGGCGGAGACCCAGTACTTC.